This is a list of T cell receptor beta chains from one sample in a study of cytomegalovirus exposure and HLA in healthy donors. Generated by immunoSEQ multiplex PCR, the TCRdb table keeps only in-frame clones and is missing some. The profile shows approximately 190,000 clones, about 90% of them singletons. The sample taken for sequencing was PBMCs. The receptors here all came from a boy aged 2-15 years in good health and CMV-seronegative. Both conserved end residues are part of each CDR3. The order of the fields is J gene, D gene, V gene, clone size, CDR3 protein, CDR3 DNA. A D gene is named only where the DNA matches it firmly. Not every row has a clone size; where given, it reads once, few, many or a size class.

TRBJ1-5,TRBD1,TRBV6-1,-,CASMGDRGGNQPQHF,TGTGCCAGCATGGGGGACAGGGGTGGCAATCAGCCCCAGCATTTT
TRBJ1-1,-,TRBV27,-,CASSLRGSTEAFF,TGTGCCAGCAGTTTAAGGGGGAGCACTGAAGCTTTCTTT
TRBJ1-1,-,TRBV27,-,CASSLSAVGSTEAFF,TGTGCCAGCAGTTTATCGGCGGTTGGAAGCACTGAAGCTTTCTTT
TRBJ1-4,-,TRBV4-1,few,CASSRGGNEKLFF,TGCGCCAGCAGCCGCGGCGGGAATGAAAAACTGTTTTTT
TRBJ1-1,-,TRBV7-8,-,CASSPRRTEAFF,TGTGCCAGCAGCCCGCGCCGCACTGAAGCTTTCTTT
TRBJ2-4,-,TRBV6-1,few,CASSEAGGLAKNIQYF,TGTGCCAGCAGTGAAGCCGGTGGGCTAGCCAAAAACATTCAGTACTTC
TRBJ1-1,-,TRBV7-3,once,CASSRSGWGNTEAFF,TGTGCCAGCAGCCGCTCAGGGTGGGGGAACACTGAAGCTTTCTTT
TRBJ2-3,TRBD2,TRBV2,few,CASSEAIAGGTDTQYF,TGTGCCAGCAGTGAAGCGATAGCGGGGGGGACAGATACGCAGTATTTT
TRBJ2-1,TRBD2,TRBV9,-,CASSVDGGGASYNEQFF,TGTGCCAGCAGCGTAGATGGCGGGGGGGCCTCCTACAATGAGCAGTTCTTC
TRBJ2-5,-,TRBV5-1,-,CASSLARGDQETQYF,TGCGCCAGCAGCTTGGCCCGGGGAGATCAAGAGACCCAGTACTTC
TRBJ2-7,TRBD1,TRBV28,once,CASSPGQGFPHEQYF,TGTGCCAGCAGTCCGGGACAGGGTTTTCCCCACGAGCAGTACTTC
TRBJ2-7,TRBD2,TRBV2,-,CASSEAPRGLADQLTYEQYF,TGTGCCAGCAGTGAAGCGCCTCGTGGACTAGCGGACCAACTAACCTACGAGCAGTACTTC
TRBJ2-2,-,TRBV28,once,CASRASGFTGELFF,TGTGCCAGCAGGGCTTCAGGGTTTACCGGGGAGCTGTTTTTT
TRBJ1-2,-,TRBV9,-,CASSPDSHYGYTF,TGTGCCAGCAGCCCAGACAGTCACTATGGCTACACCTTC
TRBJ1-3,-,TRBV9,-,CASSVGNSGNTIYF,TGTGCCAGCAGCGTAGGTAACTCTGGAAACACCATATATTTT
TRBJ2-7,TRBD2,TRBV6-1,once,CASRNSGGPYEQYF,TGTGCCAGCAGAAATAGCGGGGGGCCATACGAGCAGTACTTC
TRBJ1-2,-,TRBV19,-,CASSRGQHGGYTF,TGTGCCAGTAGTAGAGGACAGCACGGGGGCTACACCTTC
TRBJ1-1,-,TRBV19,once,CASSMVSRTEAFF,TGTGCCAGTAGTATGGTTTCCAGGACTGAAGCTTTCTTT
TRBJ1-1,-,TRBV5-1,-,CASSADPGTEAFF,TGCGCCAGCAGTGCGGATCCGGGGACTGAAGCTTTCTTT
TRBJ2-1,-,TRBV28,-,CASSRGFRSSYNEQFF,TGTGCCAGCAGTAGGGGCTTTCGCAGCTCCTACAATGAGCAGTTCTTC